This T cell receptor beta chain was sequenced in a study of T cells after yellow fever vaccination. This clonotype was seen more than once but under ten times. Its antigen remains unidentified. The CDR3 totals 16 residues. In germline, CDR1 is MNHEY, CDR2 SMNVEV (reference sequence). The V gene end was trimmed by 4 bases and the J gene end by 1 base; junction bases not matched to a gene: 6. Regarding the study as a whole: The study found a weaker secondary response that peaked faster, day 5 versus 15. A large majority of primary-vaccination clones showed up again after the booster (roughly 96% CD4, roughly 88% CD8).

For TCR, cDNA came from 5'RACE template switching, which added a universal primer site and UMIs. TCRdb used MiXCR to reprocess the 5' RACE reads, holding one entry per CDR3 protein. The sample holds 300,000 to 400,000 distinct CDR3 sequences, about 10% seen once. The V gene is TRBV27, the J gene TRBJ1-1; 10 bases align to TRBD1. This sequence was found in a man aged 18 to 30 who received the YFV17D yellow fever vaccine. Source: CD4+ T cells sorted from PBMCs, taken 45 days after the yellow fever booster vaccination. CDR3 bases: TGTGCCAGCAGTTCCTGGACAGGGGGGGGGAACACTGAAGCTTTCTTT. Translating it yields CASSSWTGGGNTEAFF.